A single T cell receptor beta chain is shown here with its context. Antigen specificity is unknown. This CDR3 contains 14 residues. From germline, CDR1 is SNHLY and CDR2 FYNNEI. V lost 4 bases, J lost 7 bases, and 14 bases lay in between. The sample originates from a study of a mutant IDH1 vaccine in newly diagnosed glioma. The overall study: Either 4-6 weeks after radiotherapy alone or alongside temozolomide, vaccination was begun. The earlier regimen, radiotherapy, temozolomide, or both, was most often both. Study-wide points: Of all patients, about 94% showed vaccine-induced immune responses.

Data came from immunoSEQ multiplex PCR; TCRdb stores just in-frame clones and leaves some out. The sample comprises around 19,000 clones, around 82% of which are singletons, and 13% rests with the top ten. As to time point: week 23, last vaccination. Doses of 300 ug of mutant IDH1 20-mer peptide were given with topical imiquimod. Sequenced here: PBMCs, sampled from a glioma patient whose treatment included an IDH1 peptide vaccine. This chain joins TRBV2 and TRBJ2-1; a possible D gene is TRBD2 (5 bases). This receptor was taken from a young man with glioma. CDR3 sequence: CASSGTAFLNEQFF. Written as DNA, the CDR3 is TGTGCCAGCAGTGGGACTGCCTTTTTGAATGAGCAGTTCTTC. Using reference TRBV2 and TRBJ2-1 for the parts outside the CDR3, the full variable domain is EPEVTQTPSHQVTQMGQEVILRCVPISNHLYFYWYRQILGQKVEFLVSFYNNEISEKSEIFDDQFSVERPDGSNFTLKIRSTKLEDSAMYFCASSGTAFLNEQFFGPGTRLTVL.